The 18 T cell receptor beta chains reported below all come from one sample, sequenced in a study of T-cell memory formation after mild COVID-19. TCRdb recomputed calls from the 5' RACE reads with MiXCR, one row per CDR3 protein. This repertoire shows about 340,000 distinct CDR3 sequences, more than 15% found once; its top ten account for about 22%. The sample consisted of PBMCs or a T cell subset sorted from them (not recorded which). These receptors originate from a young man who had mild COVID-19 (a few samples of this study predate the infection). Cell type and time point are not known.

V is TRBV18 and J is TRBJ1-4; D is possibly TRBD1 (6 bases). V dropped 3 bases and J dropped 0 bases, with 14 bases sitting between them. CDR1 and CDR2 (germline): KGHSH, LQKENI. There are 17 residues in the CDR3. CDR3 sequence (DNA): TGTGCCAGCTCACCGCCCGGACAGCTCACAACTAATGAAAAACTGTTTTTT. Translation: CASSPPGQLTTNEKLFF.

The rearrangement joins TRBV15 to TRBJ2-3, with D possibly being TRBD2 (6 bases). Between the trimmed V and J ends, which lost 0 bases and 0 bases, there was a span of 13 bases. CDR1 LNHNV and CDR2 YYDKDF come from the germline V gene (reference sequence). This CDR3 spans 17 amino acids. The CDR3 DNA is TGTGCCACCAGCAGAGATCTGGGTAGCGGCAGCACAGATACGCAGTATTTT. It encodes CATSRDLGSGSTDTQYF.

This CDR3 is CASRGRQGSPQPQHF. CDR3 DNA: TGTGCCAGCAGGGGACGACAGGGATCGCCTCAGCCCCAGCATTTT. The chain uses TRBV2 and TRBJ1-5; 7 bases line up with TRBD1. V shed 6 bases and J 6 bases; nucleotides not matched to a gene: 11. CDR1 and CDR2 from the germline V gene are SNHLY and FYNNEI. The CDR3 is 15 amino acids.

The rearrangement links TRBV7-9 to TRBJ2-3; TRBD2 might be the D (7 bases). The CDR3 totals 15 residues. Looked up from germline, CDR1 is SEHNR and CDR2 is FQNEAQ (reference sequence). V was pared by 3 bases and J by 3 bases, with 13 bases between. The CDR3 nucleotides are TGTGCCAGCAGCTTCGGGGGGCCAGCGACAGATACGCAGTATTTT. Translating it yields CASSFGGPATDTQYF.

This clonotype occurred a few times. This chain uses TRBV5-4 with TRBJ1-5; no clear D. V was shortened by 0 bases and J by 6 bases, with 4 bases between the two germline ends. This CDR3 has 12 amino acids. CDR1 is SGHNT, CDR2 YYREEE, per germline (reference sequence). CDR3 DNA sequence: TGTGCCAGCAGCTTGGATGGTCAGCCCCAGCATTTT. It yields the protein CASSLDGQPQHF.

This clonotype showed up just a few times. The V call is TRBV7-2, the J call TRBJ2-7; D is undetermined. The CDR3 consists of 13 residues. Trimming took 4 bases from V and 5 from J, leaving 12 bases between them. The V gene's germline CDR1 is SGHTA and CDR2 FQGNSA. DNA of the CDR3: TGTGCCAGCAGCTCCCAGGCACTGAACGAGCAGTACTTC. This encodes CASSSQALNEQYF.

The genes are TRBV27 and TRBJ1-1; no reliable D call. Germline V gives CDR1 MNHEY, CDR2 SMNVEV (reference sequence). The length of the CDR3 is 13 residues. Deletions cut 2 bases from V and 3 bases from J, with 7 bases between. This CDR3 is CASSLRRDTEAFF. CDR3 DNA sequence: TGTGCCAGCAGTTTAAGGCGGGACACTGAAGCTTTCTTT.

The V call is TRBV29-1, the J call TRBJ1-3; 7 positions match TRBD1. The germline V gene encodes CDR1 SQVTM and CDR2 ANQGSEA. CDR3 length: 18 residues. V lost 0 bases, J lost 2 bases, and 13 bases stayed unmatched. CDR3 loop: CSVEDPRLDREPGNTIYF. CDR3 DNA sequence: TGCAGCGTTGAAGATCCTAGACTCGACAGGGAACCTGGAAACACCATATATTTT.

In its sample, this clonotype was seen a few times. V and J are TRBV7-9 and TRBJ2-7; 9 bases fit TRBD2. Losses at the gene ends were 6 bases for V and 7 bases for J; bases not matched to a gene: 7. This CDR3 spans 13 amino acids. Germline CDR1 is SEHNR and CDR2 is FQNEAQ (reference sequence). CDR3 sequence reads: CASSNSGGLEQYF. Here the CDR3 DNA reads TGTGCCAGCAGTAATAGCGGGGGATTAGAGCAGTACTTC.

In its sample, this clonotype was seen a few times. The V gene is TRBV12-3 or TRBV12-4, the J gene TRBJ1-3; D perhaps matches TRBD1 (5 bases). V lost 1 base, J lost 0 bases, and 16 bases lay in between. The CDR3 totals 18 residues. CDR3 region: CASSLGARQLASGNTIYF. CDR3 nucleotide sequence: TGTGCCAGCAGTTTAGGGGCTCGACAGCTTGCCTCTGGAAACACCATATATTTT.

This clonotype was seen a handful of times. The genes are TRBV7-9 and TRBJ2-3; TRBD2 agrees at 7 bases. Germline-derived CDR1 and CDR2 are SEHNR and FQNEAQ (reference sequence). The V segment lost 5 bases and the J segment 0 bases; nucleotides outside the gene matches: 8. This CDR3 is built from 16 residues. The CDR3 DNA is TGTGCCAGCAGCGCCTCGCTAGCGGAGAGCACAGATACGCAGTATTTT. The encoded protein is CASSASLAESTDTQYF.

The rearrangement joins TRBV5-1 to TRBJ2-3; maybe TRBD2 (6 bases). Trimming shortened V by 1 base and J by 10 bases, and 19 bases separated the two germline ends. The CDR3 runs to 15 residues. CDR1 and CDR2 from the germline V gene are SGHRS and YFSETQ. CDR3 amino acids: CASSLRGTSYIPQYF. The CDR3 coding sequence is TGCGCCAGCAGCTTGAGAGGGACTTCTTATATCCCGCAGTATTTT.

This clonotype was recorded at least ten times. The V call is TRBV6-1, the J call TRBJ2-6; 7 nucleotides agree with TRBD1. The junction had 13 bases not matched to a gene; V was cut back by 7 bases and J by 4 bases. The CDR3 extends over 17 amino acids. Germline CDR1 MNHNS, CDR2 SASEGT. The CDR3 here is CASNPPTGLYGANVLTF. CDR3 DNA sequence: TGTGCCAGCAACCCCCCGACAGGGTTGTACGGGGCCAACGTCCTGACTTTC.

The chain joins TRBV7-2 to TRBJ1-6; TRBD1 is a possible D gene (5 bases). The germline gives CDR1 SGHTA, CDR2 FQGNSA. There are 14 residues in the CDR3. V lost 1 base and J 10 bases, leaving 11 bases between the germline ends. For the CDR3, the DNA is TGTGCCAGCAGCTTAGGAGGGGCAAGCTCACCCCTCCACTTT. Translation gives CASSLGGASSPLHF. Variable domain in full (rest from reference TRBV7-2 and TRBJ1-6): GAGVSQSPSNKVTEKGKDVELRCDPISGHTALYWYRQSLGQGLEFLIYFQGNSAPDKSGLPSDRFSAERTGGSVSTLTIQRTQQEDSAVYLCASSLGGASSPLHFGNGTRLTVT.

This clonotype was counted a few times. The chain has TRBV7-9 and TRBJ1-4; tentatively, D is TRBD1 (5 bases). The CDR3 contains 13 residues. V shed 8 bases and J shed 6 bases, with 13 bases lying between them. Germline values: CDR1 SEHNR, CDR2 FQNEAQ (reference sequence). For the CDR3, the DNA is TGTGCCAGCCGAAACGGGGGTTATGAAAAACTGTTTTTT. This encodes CASRNGGYEKLFF.

This sequence joins TRBV9 and TRBJ2-3; tentatively, D is TRBD2 (5 bases). The CDR3 consists of 16 residues. V lost 3 bases, J lost 0 bases, and 14 bases lay in between. Germline V gives CDR1 SGDLS, CDR2 YYNGEE. The CDR3 region has the DNA TGTGCCAGCAGCGCGCGGACTCCTCCTAGCACAGATACGCAGTATTTT. It encodes CASSARTPPSTDTQYF. Full variable domain (rest looked up from reference TRBV9 and TRBJ2-3): DSGVTQTPKHLITATGQRVTLRCSPRSGDLSVYWYQQSLDQGLQFLIQYYNGEERAKGNILERFSAQQFPDLHSELNLSSLELGDSALYFCASSARTPPSTDTQYFGPGTRLTVL.

The sample holds a few counts of this clonotype. The V call is TRBV7-2, the J call TRBJ2-1; 11 bases align to TRBD2. This CDR3 spans 17 amino acids. Germline V gene sequence: CDR1 SGHTA, CDR2 FQGNSA. V was clipped by 0 bases and J by 10 bases; unmatched bases: 11. The CDR3 spells CASSLAHSGGASHEQFF. For the CDR3, the DNA is TGTGCCAGCAGCTTAGCCCATAGCGGGGGGGCATCTCACGAGCAGTTCTTC.

This clonotype was counted only a few times. The CDR3 DNA reads TGTGCCAGCAGCTTAGCCGGAGGGTCCGGGGGAGGTTCTAATGAAAAACTGTTTTTT. Amino acid sequence: CASSLAGGSGGGSNEKLFF. This chain uses TRBV11-2 with TRBJ1-4; the D gene is possibly TRBD1 (5 bases). Germline V gene data show CDR1 as SGHAT and CDR2 as FQNNGV. The CDR3 loop spans 19 amino acids. V lost 1 base and J lost 3, with 21 bases in between.